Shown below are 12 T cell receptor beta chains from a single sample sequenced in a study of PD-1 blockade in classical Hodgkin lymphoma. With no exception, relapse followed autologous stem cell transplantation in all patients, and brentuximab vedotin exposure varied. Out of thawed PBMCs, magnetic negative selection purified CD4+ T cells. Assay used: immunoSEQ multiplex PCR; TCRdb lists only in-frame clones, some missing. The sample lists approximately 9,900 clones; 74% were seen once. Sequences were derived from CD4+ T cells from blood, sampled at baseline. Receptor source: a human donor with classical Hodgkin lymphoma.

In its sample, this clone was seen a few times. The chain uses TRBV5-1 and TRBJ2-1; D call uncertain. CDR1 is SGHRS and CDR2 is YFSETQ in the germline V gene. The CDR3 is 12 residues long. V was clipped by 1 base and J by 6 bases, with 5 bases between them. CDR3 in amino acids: CASSLPANEQFF. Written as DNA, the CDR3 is TGCGCCAGCAGCTTGCCGGCCAATGAGCAGTTCTTC.

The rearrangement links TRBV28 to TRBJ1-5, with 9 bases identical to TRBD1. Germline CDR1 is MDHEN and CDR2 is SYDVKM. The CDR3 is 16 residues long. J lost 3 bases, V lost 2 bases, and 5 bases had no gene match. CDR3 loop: CASSLHRDRVNQPQHF. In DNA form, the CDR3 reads TGTGCCAGCAGTTTACACCGGGACAGGGTCAATCAGCCCCAGCATTTT.

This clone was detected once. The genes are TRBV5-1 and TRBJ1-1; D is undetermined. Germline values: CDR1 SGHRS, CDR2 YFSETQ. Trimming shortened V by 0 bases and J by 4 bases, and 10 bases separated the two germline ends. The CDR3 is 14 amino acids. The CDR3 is CASSLGARPTEAFF. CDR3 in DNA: TGCGCCAGCAGCTTGGGGGCCCGTCCCACTGAAGCTTTCTTT.

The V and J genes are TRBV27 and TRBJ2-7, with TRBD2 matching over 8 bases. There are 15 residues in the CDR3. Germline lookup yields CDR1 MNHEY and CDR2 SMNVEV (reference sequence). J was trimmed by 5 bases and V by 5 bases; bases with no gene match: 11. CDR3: CASSLAQREWDEQYF. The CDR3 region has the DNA TGTGCCAGCAGTCTTGCCCAGCGGGAGTGGGACGAGCAGTACTTC.

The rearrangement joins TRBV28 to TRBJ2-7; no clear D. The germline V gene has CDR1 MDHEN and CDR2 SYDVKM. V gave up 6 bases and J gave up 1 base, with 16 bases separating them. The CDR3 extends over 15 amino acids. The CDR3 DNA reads TGTGCCAGCAGCAAAACGCTGTCAGTATCCTACGAGCAGTACTTC. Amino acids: CASSKTLSVSYEQYF.

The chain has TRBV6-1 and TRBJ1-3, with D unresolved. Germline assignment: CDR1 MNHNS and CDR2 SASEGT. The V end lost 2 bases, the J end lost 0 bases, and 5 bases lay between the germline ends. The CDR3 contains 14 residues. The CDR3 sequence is CASSEPTSGNTIYF. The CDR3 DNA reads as TGTGCCAGCAGTGAACCGACCTCTGGAAACACCATATATTTT.

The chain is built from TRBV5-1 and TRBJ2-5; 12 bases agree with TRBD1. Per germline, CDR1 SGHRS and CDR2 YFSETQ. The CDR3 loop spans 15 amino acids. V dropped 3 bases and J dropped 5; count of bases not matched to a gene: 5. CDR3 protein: CASSSGGTGGETQYF. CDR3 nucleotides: TGCGCCAGCAGCTCGGGGGGGACAGGGGGCGAGACCCAGTACTTC.

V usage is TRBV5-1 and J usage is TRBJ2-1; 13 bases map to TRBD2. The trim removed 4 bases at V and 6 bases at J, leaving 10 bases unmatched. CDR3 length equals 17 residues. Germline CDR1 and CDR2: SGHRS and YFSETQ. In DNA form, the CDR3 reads TGCGCCAGCAGCACGACGATTACTAGCGGGAGGGCCAATGAGCAGTTCTTC. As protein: CASSTTITSGRANEQFF.

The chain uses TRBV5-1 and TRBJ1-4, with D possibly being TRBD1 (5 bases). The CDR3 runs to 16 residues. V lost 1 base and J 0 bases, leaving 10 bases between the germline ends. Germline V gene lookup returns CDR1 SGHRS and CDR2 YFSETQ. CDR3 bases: TGCGCCAGCAGCTTGCAGGGTAGGGCAACTAATGAAAAACTGTTTTTT. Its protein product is CASSLQGRATNEKLFF.

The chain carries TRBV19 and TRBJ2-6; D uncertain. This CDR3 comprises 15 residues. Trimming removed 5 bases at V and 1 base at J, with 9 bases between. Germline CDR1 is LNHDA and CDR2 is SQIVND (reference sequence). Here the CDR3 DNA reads TGTGCCAGTAGTGGGGATCATTCTGGGGCCAACGTCCTGACTTTC. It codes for CASSGDHSGANVLTF.

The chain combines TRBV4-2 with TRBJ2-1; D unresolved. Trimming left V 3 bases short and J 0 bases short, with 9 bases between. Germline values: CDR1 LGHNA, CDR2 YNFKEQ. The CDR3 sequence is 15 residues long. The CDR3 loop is CASSQVTASYNEQFF. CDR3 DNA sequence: TGTGCCAGCAGCCAGGTTACGGCCTCCTACAATGAGCAGTTCTTC.

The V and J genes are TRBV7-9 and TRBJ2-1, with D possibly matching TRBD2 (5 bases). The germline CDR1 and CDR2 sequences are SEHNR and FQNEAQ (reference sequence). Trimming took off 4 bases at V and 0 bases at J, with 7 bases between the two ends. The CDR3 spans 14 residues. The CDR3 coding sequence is TGTGCCAGCAGCTGGGAGCTCTCCTACAATGAGCAGTTCTTC. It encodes CASSWELSYNEQFF.